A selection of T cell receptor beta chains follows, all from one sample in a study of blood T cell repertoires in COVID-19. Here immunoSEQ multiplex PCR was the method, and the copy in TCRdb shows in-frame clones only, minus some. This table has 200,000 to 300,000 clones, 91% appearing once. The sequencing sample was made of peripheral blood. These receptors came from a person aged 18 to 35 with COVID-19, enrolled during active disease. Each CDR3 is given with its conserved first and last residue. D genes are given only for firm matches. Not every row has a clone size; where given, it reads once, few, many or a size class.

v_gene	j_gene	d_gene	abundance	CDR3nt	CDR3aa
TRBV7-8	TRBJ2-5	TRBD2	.	TGTGCCAGCAGCCCCGGGACTAGCCGACAAGAGACCCAGTACTTC	CASSPGTSRQETQYF
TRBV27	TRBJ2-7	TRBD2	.	TGTGCCAGCAGCCCCCCGTGGGGCGGGAGCCAGCAGTACTTC	CASSPPWGGSQQYF
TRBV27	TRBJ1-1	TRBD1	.	TGTGCCAGCAGTCCGATCGGACAGGGATTGAACACTGAAGCTTTCTTT	CASSPIGQGLNTEAFF
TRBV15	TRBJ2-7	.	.	TGTGCCACCAGCAGCCCAGCTCGGGGACTTGGGTCCTACGAGCAGTACTTC	CATSSPARGLGSYEQYF
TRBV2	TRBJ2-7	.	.	TGTGCCAGCATGGGGACTGCCCTGGAGGAGTACTTC	CASMGTALEEYF
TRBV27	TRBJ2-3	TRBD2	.	TGTGCCAGCAGTTTATTGGCTCACCTCACTAGCGGCACAGATACGCAGTATTTT	CASSLLAHLTSGTDTQYF
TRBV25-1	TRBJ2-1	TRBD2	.	TGTGCCAGCAGTGAAGAGGTAGCGGGCTACAATGAGCAGTTCTTC	CASSEEVAGYNEQFF
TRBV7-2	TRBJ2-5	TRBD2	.	TGTGCCAGCAGCTGGGTGGCGGGAGACGGGACCCAGTACTTC	CASSWVAGDGTQYF
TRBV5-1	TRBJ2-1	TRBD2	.	TGCGCCAGCAGCCCGATTCCTCCTAGCGGGAGGTGGAATGAGCAGTTCTTC	CASSPIPPSGRWNEQFF
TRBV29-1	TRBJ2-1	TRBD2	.	TGCAGCGTTGAAGATCGGGGGGGTGGACTCAATGAGCAGTTCTTC	CSVEDRGGGLNEQFF
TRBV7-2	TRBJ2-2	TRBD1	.	TGTGCCAGCAGGACCGGGACAGGGTCCTCCGGGGAGCTGTTTTTT	CASRTGTGSSGELFF
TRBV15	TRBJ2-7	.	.	TGTGCCACCAGCAGAGATCGGGGTGGATACGAGCAGTACTTC	CATSRDRGGYEQYF
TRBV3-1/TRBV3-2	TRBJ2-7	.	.	TGTGCCAGCAGCCAGGGTCGCGGTCTCGAGCAGTACTTC	CASSQGRGLEQYF
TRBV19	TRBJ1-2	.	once	TGTGCCAGTAGCAGCACCTCAGGGAGGACCGACCTCGTACGCTATGGCTACACCTTC	CASSSTSGRTDLVRYGYTF
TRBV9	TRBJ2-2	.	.	TGTGCCAGCACCCGGACAGTAGTAAACACCGGGGAGCTGTTTTTT	CASTRTVVNTGELFF
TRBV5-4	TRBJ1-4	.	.	TGTGCCAGCAGCTTTAATTCTGAAAAACTGTTTTTT	CASSFNSEKLFF
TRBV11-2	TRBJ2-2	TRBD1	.	TGTGCCAGCAGCTTAGAGGGACAGGTGGCCGGGGAGCTGTTTTTT	CASSLEGQVAGELFF
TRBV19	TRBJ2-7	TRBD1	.	TGTGCCAGTAGTACCAGACAGGGCGAGCAGTACTTC	CASSTRQGEQYF
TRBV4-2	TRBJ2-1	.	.	TGTGCCAGCAGCCAAGACCCAGGGTCCTACAATGAGCAGTTCTTC	CASSQDPGSYNEQFF
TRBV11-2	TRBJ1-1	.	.	TGTGCCAGCAGCTTAAGTCAGGGGAACACTGAAGCTTTCTTT	CASSLSQGNTEAFF
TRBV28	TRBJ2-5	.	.	TGTGCCAGCAGTTTACAGGGATTCCAAGAGACCCAGTACTTC	CASSLQGFQETQYF
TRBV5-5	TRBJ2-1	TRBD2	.	TGTGCCAGCAGCTTAGCGGGAGTGCGTGAGCAGTTCTTC	CASSLAGVREQFF
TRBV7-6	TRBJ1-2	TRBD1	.	TGTGCCAGCAGCCCCGAAGCGGACAGGGATTCGGGTGGCTACACCTTC	CASSPEADRDSGGYTF
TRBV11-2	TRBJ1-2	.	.	TGTGCCAGCCCGGCGAGGGAACCCTATGGCTACACCTTC	CASPAREPYGYTF
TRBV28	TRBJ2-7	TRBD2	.	TGTGCCAGCACCCTAGCGGGAGGCTCAAGCTCCTACGAGCAGTACTTC	CASTLAGGSSSYEQYF
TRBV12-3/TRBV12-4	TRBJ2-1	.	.	TGTGCCAGCACGGTAGAGTTTGAGCAGTTCTTC	CASTVEFEQFF
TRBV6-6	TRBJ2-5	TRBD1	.	TGTGCCAGCAGTTACCCTGGACAGGGAGAGACCCAGTACTTC	CASSYPGQGETQYF
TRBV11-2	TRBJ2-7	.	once	TGTGCCAGCAGCTTATTTGCAGGGGCCTACGAGCAGTACTTC	CASSLFAGAYEQYF
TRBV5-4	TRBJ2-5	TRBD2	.	TGTGCCAGCAGCTCGGACTACCGGGAGGGATGGGAGACCCAGTACTTC	CASSSDYREGWETQYF
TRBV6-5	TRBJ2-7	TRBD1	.	TGTGCCAGCAGCCCGGGACAGGGGTTGTACGAGCAGTACTTC	CASSPGQGLYEQYF
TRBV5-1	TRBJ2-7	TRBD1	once	TGCGCCAGCAGCTTGACAGGGGGCTACGAGCAGTACTTC	CASSLTGGYEQYF
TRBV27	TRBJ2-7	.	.	TGTGCCAGCAGTCCGGGGACATCCTCCTACGAGCAGTACTTC	CASSPGTSSYEQYF
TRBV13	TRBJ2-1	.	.	TGTGCCAGCAGCTTGGAGCCTAGCAATGAGCAGTTCTTC	CASSLEPSNEQFF
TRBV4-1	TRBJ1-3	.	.	TGCGCCAGCAGCCAAGTTGCGAGGACTGGAAACACCATATATTTT	CASSQVARTGNTIYF
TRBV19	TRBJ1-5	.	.	TGTGCCAGTAGATCGGACAGCATGAACAATCAGCCCCAGCATTTT	CASRSDSMNNQPQHF
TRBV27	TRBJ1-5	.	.	TGTGCCAGCAGTTTACAGAATAGCAATCAGCCCCAGCATTTT	CASSLQNSNQPQHF
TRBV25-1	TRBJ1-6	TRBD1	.	TGTGCCAGCAGTGAATACGGGGCGGGGACAGGGGGCTCACCCCTCCACTTT	CASSEYGAGTGGSPLHF
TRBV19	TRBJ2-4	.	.	TGTGCCAGTAGTATAAACCGTCCACTAGCCAAAAACATTCAGTACTTC	CASSINRPLAKNIQYF
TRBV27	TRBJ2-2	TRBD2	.	TGTGCCAGCAGACGCACCAGCGGGAGTCAGAACACCGGGGAGCTGTTTTTT	CASRRTSGSQNTGELFF
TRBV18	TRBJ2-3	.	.	TGTGCCAGCTCACCAATAGTTTCAGATACGCAGTATTTT	CASSPIVSDTQYF
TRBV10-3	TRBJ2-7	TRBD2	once	TGTGCCATCAGTTCTAGCGGGAACCCCTACGAGCAGTACTTC	CAISSSGNPYEQYF
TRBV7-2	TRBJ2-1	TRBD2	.	TGTGCCAGCAGCTCATTAGCGGGGGGTGGCAATGAGCAGTTCTTC	CASSSLAGGGNEQFF
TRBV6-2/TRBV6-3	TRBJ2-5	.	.	TGTGCCAGCAGTTCTGTGCAGGGGTCATACCAAGAGACCCAGTACTTC	CASSSVQGSYQETQYF